The sequence of this TCR beta chain was determined in a study of CD8+ T cells in alopecia areata. At the level of the study: Those patients who were treated received oral tofacitinib, which was given at 5 to 10 mg twice daily for moderate-to-severe alopecia areata. Study results and limitations: Scalp samples also yield sequences of resident alphabeta T cells from normal skin. Between patients, shared TCR sequences were less clear than in mice. This was possibly due in part to HLA diversity in the patient population.

Only a few counts were recorded for this clone. What it binds is unknown. Between the trimmed V and J ends, which lost 5 bases and 2 bases, there was a span of 16 bases. The CDR3 consists of 15 residues. CDR1 is SEHNR and CDR2 is FQNEAQ in the germline V gene (reference sequence). RNA extraction and reverse transcription yielded cDNA as sequencing template. Libraries were prepared by immunoSEQ multiplex PCR; TCRdb keeps only in-frame clonotypes and omits some of them. Among some 240,000 clones listed, 50% to 70% were seen once. Sampling of alopecia areata patients yielded lesional scalp punch biopsies as well as peripheral blood.

The V call is TRBV7-9, the J call TRBJ2-7, with D perhaps matching TRBD2 (5 bases). The source is a human donor with alopecia areata. The sample in question was CD4+ T cells sorted from blood, obtained at week 0. In DNA form, the CDR3 reads TGTGCCAGCAGCCAATTACGGGGTGAAACCTACGAGCAGTACTTC. Translating gives CASSQLRGETYEQYF.